This paragraph covers one T cell receptor (beta chain) sequence. Germline V CDR1 and CDR2: MNHEY, SMNVEV (reference sequence). The CDR3 is made up of 16 amino acids. V was pared by 5 bases and J by 5 bases, with 14 bases of the junction left unmatched. Authors' data handling: How many nucleated cells were present was estimated from reference gene primer amplification. Only in-frame clones appear in the TCRdb table, and some are missing; sequencing was by immunoSEQ multiplex PCR. The DNA was the basis for D and trimming; V, J and clone size are from that table. The sample includes roughly 340,000 clones, under 95% of them seen just once. This entry comes from a study of blood T cell repertoires in COVID-19. Study summary: The analysed material was cDNA or gDNA that came from T cells, B-cell-depleted T cells, or PBMCs.

Source material: peripheral blood. This TCR came from a woman younger than 30 who had recovered from COVID-19. The chain carries TRBV27 and TRBJ2-5; 7 bases are shared with TRBD2. The DNA of the CDR3 is TGTGCCAGCAGTCTGAAAGCGGGGCCGAGGGAGGAGACCCAGTACTTC. This sequence encodes CASSLKAGPREETQYF.